The 21 T cell receptor beta chains below were found in one sample sequenced in a study of T cell responses to AZD1222 COVID-19 vaccine (dated by TCRdb to the early 2020s). Sample time point, as interpreted from the label and publication: baseline before first vaccination. Libraries were constructed by the immunoSEQ multiplex PCR assay. Sourced from immuneACCESS, this table was stored by TCRdb with only in-frame sequences that have V and J called. A share of the clones is absent; for the studies checked, an unresolved V gene accounts for under half, and the remainder has no known explanation. The sample yields roughly 91,000 clones; 90% were counted once. The ten largest make up around 3% of the sample. Sequenced material: peripheral blood, taken on day 0 of AZD1222 vaccination. These receptors all come from an adult in good health.

The genes are TRBV4-1 and TRBJ1-3; D not certain. In germline, CDR1 is MGHRA, CDR2 YSYEKL. This CDR3 spans 16 amino acids. V lost 1 base and J lost 0, with 10 bases in between. CDR3 residues: CASSQGYKSSGNTIYF. Written as DNA, the CDR3 is TGCGCCAGCAGCCAAGGTTACAAGAGCTCTGGAAACACCATATATTTT.

The chain employs TRBV7-9 and TRBJ1-5, with D possibly TRBD1 on 6 matching bases. Germline-derived CDR1 and CDR2 are SEHNR and FQNEAQ (reference sequence). This CDR3 contains 15 residues. V lost 5 bases to trimming and J lost 0 bases, with 11 bases between them. The DNA for the CDR3 is TGTGCCAGCAGCAACGGACAGTATAGCAATCAGCCCCAGCATTTT. This translates into CASSNGQYSNQPQHF.

V is TRBV28 and J is TRBJ1-5, with 8 bases identical to TRBD1. The CDR3 loop spans 15 amino acids. The trim removed 7 bases at V and 2 bases at J, leaving 7 bases unmatched. Germline V gene data show CDR1 as MDHEN and CDR2 as SYDVKM. The CDR3 DNA follows: TGTGCCAGCAACGCAGGGGGCACCGGCAATCAGCCCCAGCATTTT. It specifies CASNAGGTGNQPQHF.

This clone appeared a few times. V and J are TRBV9 and TRBJ1-2; TRBD1 matches at 10 bases. CDR3 size: 14 residues. V lost 2 bases to trimming and J lost 3 bases; unmatched junction nucleotides: 1. CDR1 is SGDLS, CDR2 YYNGEE, per germline. CDR3 coding DNA: TGTGCCAGCAGCGTCGGACAGGGGGACTATGGCTACACCTTC. This sequence encodes CASSVGQGDYGYTF. Looking up the rest from reference TRBV9 and TRBJ1-2 gives the full variable domain: DSGVTQTPKHLITATGQRVTLRCSPRSGDLSVYWYQQSLDQGLQFLIQYYNGEERAKGNILERFSAQQFPDLHSELNLSSLELGDSALYFCASSVGQGDYGYTFGSGTRLTVV.

This clone was counted a few times. V and J are TRBV6-5 and TRBJ1-2; TRBD1 matches at 11 bases. The CDR3 contains 15 residues. Looked up from germline, CDR1 is MNHEY and CDR2 is SVGAGI. Germline trimming cut 8 bases from V and 7 bases from J; bases unmatched to any gene: 12. CDR3 sequence (DNA): TGTGCCAGCGGGAATCATGGACAGGGGGCGTCTGGCTACACCTTC. Protein: CASGNHGQGASGYTF.

This chain links TRBV6-5 with TRBJ1-5, with D possibly matching TRBD1 (6 bases). The CDR3 totals 15 residues. The V gene lost 6 bases and the J gene lost 3 bases, with 15 bases spanning the gap. CDR1 and CDR2 from the germline V gene are MNHEY and SVGAGI. CDR3 bases: TGTGCCAGCAGCCCGCAGCCGGGGGCCAATCAGCCCCAGCATTTT. Protein: CASSPQPGANQPQHF.

The chain links TRBV7-8 to TRBJ2-7; 12 bases match TRBD2. Losses at the gene ends were 1 base for V and 3 bases for J; bases not matched to a gene: 4. This CDR3 has 16 amino acids. Germline-derived CDR1 and CDR2 are SGHVS and FQNEAQ. The CDR3 loop is CASSLETSGRGYEQYF. As DNA, the CDR3 is TGTGCCAGCAGCTTAGAGACTAGCGGGAGAGGCTACGAGCAGTACTTC.

As concerns this clone: Other DNA sequences in this sample translate to the same CDR3. The genes are TRBV10-3 and TRBJ2-3; maybe TRBD2 (5 bases). The CDR3 is made up of 14 amino acids. The germline V gene encodes CDR1 ENHRY and CDR2 SYGVKD. V lost 0 bases to trimming and J lost 1 base, with 5 bases between them. Written as DNA, the CDR3 is TGTGCCATCAGTGAGTCTAGCGGCACAGATACGCAGTATTTT. This translates into CAISESSGTDTQYF.

The V call is TRBV5-1, the J call TRBJ1-3, with D unclear. V was trimmed by 5 bases and J by 4 bases, leaving 13 bases between them. The CDR3 runs 14 residues. From germline, CDR1 is SGHRS and CDR2 YFSETQ. For the CDR3, the DNA is TGCGCCAGCAGGTTGACGGCTGACGGAAACACCATATATTTT. The encoded protein is CASRLTADGNTIYF.

The chain employs TRBV28 and TRBJ1-2; no definite D call. Germline loops: CDR1 MDHEN, CDR2 SYDVKM. CDR3 size: 14 residues. Trimming cost V 5 bases and J 3 bases, with 13 bases left between them. CDR3 amino acids: CASSLSSVYYGYTF. CDR3 coding DNA: TGTGCCAGCAGTCTCTCCTCAGTATACTATGGCTACACCTTC.

This clone is a singleton in its sample. CDR3 protein: CASRDRTAATEAFF. CDR3 in DNA: TGTGCCAGCAGGGACCGGACGGCGGCCACTGAAGCTTTCTTT. J is TRBJ1-1 and V is TRBV2; D uncertain. The length of the CDR3 is 14 residues. Trimming pared 6 bases from V and 4 bases from J, leaving 15 bases between. Looked up from germline, CDR1 is SNHLY and CDR2 is FYNNEI.

V and J are TRBV10-1 and TRBJ2-3; 9 bases agree with TRBD1. V dropped 5 bases and J dropped 4; count of bases not matched to a gene: 4. The CDR3 has 14 amino acids. CDR1 is WNHNN and CDR2 is SYGVQD in the germline V gene (reference sequence). The CDR3 nucleotides read TGCGCCAGCAGTCTAGGACAGGGGTCAGATACGCAGTATTTT. Protein: CASSLGQGSDTQYF.

The count of this clone is one. The chain joins TRBV5-1 to TRBJ2-2, with 10 bases fitting TRBD1. This CDR3 has 17 amino acids. V shed 4 bases and J 4 bases; nucleotides not matched to a gene: 10. CDR1 is SGHRS and CDR2 is YFSETQ in the germline V gene. CDR3 loop: CASSKYAGTGATGELFF. In DNA, the CDR3 is TGCGCCAGCAGCAAGTACGCCGGGACAGGGGCCACCGGGGAGCTGTTTTTT.

This CDR3 is CASSPTEGARTEAFF. The CDR3 nucleotides are TGTGCCAGCTCACCAACCGAAGGGGCGCGCACTGAAGCTTTCTTT. The chain has TRBV18 and TRBJ1-1, with D maybe TRBD1 (5 bases). The germline V gene encodes CDR1 KGHSH and CDR2 LQKENI. The CDR3 covers 15 residues. V was cut by 2 bases and J by 4 bases, with 14 bases left in between.

The rearrangement links TRBV4-1 to TRBJ2-5, with 7 bases identical to TRBD2. The CDR3 sequence is 15 residues long. Germline values: CDR1 MGHRA, CDR2 YSYEKL. V was pared by 3 bases and J by 2 bases, with 6 bases of the junction left unmatched. The chain's CDR3 is CASSHPGRFQETQYF. The CDR3 nucleotides read TGCGCCAGCAGCCATCCCGGGAGGTTTCAAGAGACCCAGTACTTC.

The genes are TRBV18 and TRBJ2-7, with TRBD1 matching over 8 bases. The junction had 4 bases not matched to a gene; V was cut back by 2 bases and J by 4 bases. CDR3 length: 14 amino acids. Looked up from germline, CDR1 is KGHSH and CDR2 is LQKENI. The CDR3 loop reads CASSPTGGNYEQYF. The CDR3 region has the DNA TGTGCCAGCTCACCAACAGGGGGGAATTACGAGCAGTACTTC. The complete variable domain, with remaining parts taken from reference TRBV18 and TRBJ2-7, reads NAGVMQNPRHLVRRRGQEARLRCSPMKGHSHVYWYRQLPEEGLKFMVYLQKENIIDESGMPKERFSAEFPKEGPSILRIQQVVRGDSAAYFCASSPTGGNYEQYFGPGTRLTVT.

This CDR3 is CASSDRADNRTDTQYF. CDR3 coding DNA: TGTGCCAGCAGTGATAGGGCGGATAACCGCACAGATACGCAGTATTTT. The rearrangement uses TRBV25-1 and TRBJ2-3; D not certain. Germline-derived CDR1 and CDR2 are MGHDK and SYGVNS. V dropped 3 bases and J dropped 1 base, with 14 bases sitting between them. CDR3 size: 16 residues.

The chain joins TRBV6-5 to TRBJ1-1; D is perhaps TRBD1 (5 bases). Trimming pared 6 bases from V and 1 base from J, leaving 12 bases between. In germline, CDR1 is MNHEY, CDR2 SVGAGI. CDR3 length: 14 residues. In nucleotides, the CDR3 is TGTGCCAGCAGCTCAGGGTTTGCGAACACTGAAGCTTTCTTT. Translating it yields CASSSGFANTEAFF.

This clone was counted a single time. The V and J genes are TRBV7-3 and TRBJ2-3, with TRBD1 matching over 9 bases. J gave up 2 bases and V 5 bases, and 11 bases lay outside the gene matches. CDR3 length: 17 residues. Germline CDR1 reads SGHTA; CDR2 reads FQGTGA. The CDR3, as DNA: TGTGCCAGCAGCCTGCATCCGGGACAGGGAACCACAGATACGCAGTATTTT. It translates to CASSLHPGQGTTDTQYF. The full variable domain, completed using reference TRBV7-3 and TRBJ2-3, is GAGVSQTPSNKVTEKGKYVELRCDPISGHTALYWYRQSLGQGPEFLIYFQGTGAADDSGLPNDRFFAVRPEGSVSTLKIQRTERGDSAVYLCASSLHPGQGTTDTQYFGPGTRLTVL.

This chain joins TRBV4-1 and TRBJ2-1; 16 bases are shared with TRBD2. After removal of 2 bases from V and 9 bases from J, the junction contained 7 bases not matched to a gene. The CDR3 sequence is 17 residues long. Germline loops: CDR1 MGHRA, CDR2 YSYEKL. This chain's CDR3 is CASSQTGLAGGPSEQFF. The DNA of the CDR3 is TGCGCCAGCAGCCAAACGGGACTAGCGGGAGGGCCAAGTGAGCAGTTCTTC.

There are a few counts of this clone. The CDR3 protein is CASSSPSSGRSYEQYF. The CDR3 bases are TGTGCCAGCAGCTCGCCTTCTAGCGGGAGGTCCTACGAGCAGTACTTC. The gene calls are TRBV28 and TRBJ2-7, with TRBD2 identical over 11 bases. Germline CDR1 and CDR2: MDHEN and SYDVKM. The CDR3 covers 16 residues. Losses at the gene ends were 6 bases for V and 1 base for J; bases not matched to a gene: 8.